These 5 T cell receptor beta chains were all obtained from the same sample, sequenced in a study of OX40 agonist ivuxolimab in advanced cancers. TCRdb's copy holds only in-frame clones and misses some; the assay was immunoSEQ multiplex PCR. The sample has tens of thousands of clones, approximately 90% seen once. Sequencing used CD4+ or CD8+ T cells sorted from blood, obtained in a trial of the OX40 agonist ivuxolimab. These receptors all stem from an adult with an advanced solid tumor such as melanoma, head and neck, liver or kidney cancer.

In its sample, this clone was seen once. V and J are TRBV2 and TRBJ2-1, with D hard to call. The V and J ends lost 5 bases and 0 bases respectively, with 11 bases between them. The CDR3 is 15 residues long. In germline, CDR1 is SNHLY, CDR2 FYNNEI. The CDR3, as DNA: TGTGCCAGCAGTCTCAGGACGCCCTCCTACAATGAGCAGTTCTTC. Protein product: CASSLRTPSYNEQFF.

The chain recombines TRBV27 with TRBJ1-1; D remains unclear. This CDR3 region has 11 residues. V gave up 11 bases and J gave up 6 bases, with 13 bases separating them. Germline CDR1 is MNHEY and CDR2 is SMNVEV (reference sequence). The CDR3, as DNA: TGTGCCCCCGCGGCCGGTCCTGAAGCTTTCTTT. Encoded protein: CAPAAGPEAFF.

The chain is built from TRBV6-5 and TRBJ2-2, with D possibly being TRBD1 (6 bases). Germline values: CDR1 MNHEY, CDR2 SVGAGI. V dropped 8 bases and J dropped 4 bases, with 11 bases sitting between them. The CDR3 spans 13 residues. This chain's CDR3 is CASQGSRTGELFF. CDR3 DNA sequence: TGTGCCAGCCAGGGGAGCCGCACCGGGGAGCTGTTTTTT.

This chain connects TRBV5-1 to TRBJ2-7, with 9 bases that match TRBD1. CDR3 size: 14 residues. CDR1 is SGHRS, CDR2 YFSETQ, per germline. After removal of 7 bases from V and 2 bases from J, the junction contained 7 bases not matched to a gene. CDR3 nucleotides: TGCGCCAGCCAGACAGGGGGATCGACCTACGAGCAGTACTTC. This codes for CASQTGGSTYEQYF.

V usage is TRBV28 and J usage is TRBJ2-7, with TRBD1 matching 7 bases. Trimming cost V 5 bases and J 5 bases; bases outside gene matches: 12. In germline, CDR1 is MDHEN, CDR2 SYDVKM. This CDR3 has 15 amino acids. Here the CDR3 DNA reads TGTGCCAGCAGTCCCCGGGGAACAGGGGTCCACGAGCAGTACTTC. It yields the protein CASSPRGTGVHEQYF.